Listed below are T cell receptor beta chains from one sample, sequenced in a study of blood T cell repertoires in COVID-19. The method was immunoSEQ multiplex PCR; TCRdb's version includes in-frame clones alone and lacks a portion of them. This table holds approximately 180,000 clones, 85% to 90% found once. Sequencing was carried out using PBMCs or T cells enriched from blood (not recorded which). The receptors come from a middle-aged woman with acute COVID-19. Each CDR3 is given with its conserved first and last residue. The D gene is left open where the match is weak. The size entry is marked missing in some rows and otherwise reads once, few, many or a size class.

d_gene,abundance,j_gene,v_gene,CDR3aa,CDR3nt
NA,few,TRBJ1-1,TRBV18,CASSPQIGDTEAFF,TGTGCCAGCTCACCACAGATCGGGGACACTGAAGCTTTCTTT
TRBD1,NA,TRBJ1-4,TRBV28,CASSSFSGTGLEKLFF,TGTGCCAGCAGTTCGTTCTCCGGGACAGGGCTTGAAAAACTGTTTTTT
NA,NA,TRBJ2-3,TRBV11-2,CASSLTGAVDTQYF,TGTGCCAGCAGCTTGACAGGCGCAGTCGATACGCAGTATTTT
NA,NA,TRBJ2-6,TRBV7-6,CASSAGISGANVLTF,TGTGCCAGCAGCGCCGGGATCTCTGGGGCCAACGTCCTGACTTTC
TRBD2,NA,TRBJ2-6,TRBV7-2,CASSSSGRNSGANVLTF,TGTGCCAGCAGCTCTAGCGGGAGAAACTCTGGGGCCAACGTCCTGACTTTC
NA,NA,TRBJ1-4,TRBV5-8,CARGGQGRFF,TGTGCCAGAGGCGGGCAGGGGAGGTTTTTT
NA,NA,TRBJ2-1,TRBV7-9,CASSLVTVEQFF,TGTGCCAGCAGCTTAGTAACAGTGGAGCAGTTCTTC
TRBD1,few,TRBJ1-5,TRBV25-1,CAPMAGQGGNQPQHF,TGTGCCCCAATGGCGGGACAGGGCGGCAATCAGCCCCAGCATTTT
NA,NA,TRBJ1-5,TRBV19,CASSIGQLSNQPQHF,TGTGCCAGTAGTATCGGACAGCTTAGCAATCAGCCCCAGCATTTT
NA,NA,TRBJ1-1,TRBV27,CASSLSPDTEAFF,TGTGCCAGCAGTTTATCCCCGGACACTGAAGCTTTCTTT
NA,NA,TRBJ1-6,TRBV2,CASSDKTGFSPLHF,TGTGCCAGCAGTGACAAAACAGGGTTCTCACCCCTCCACTTT
TRBD1,medium-sized,TRBJ2-7,TRBV11-2,CASSLGTGANEQYF,TGTGCCAGCAGCTTAGGGACAGGGGCCAACGAGCAGTACTTC
TRBD1,NA,TRBJ1-2,TRBV6-5,CASSYDRGSANYGYTF,TGTGCCAGCAGTTACGACAGGGGGTCAGCTAACTATGGCTACACCTTC
NA,NA,TRBJ2-5,TRBV5-1,CASSLILARRETQYF,TGCGCCAGCAGCTTAATACTAGCCAGGCGGGAGACCCAGTACTTC
NA,NA,TRBJ1-1,TRBV6-5,CASSSASGQGAFF,TGTGCCAGCAGTTCAGCGTCAGGACAAGGGGCTTTCTTT
TRBD1,few,TRBJ1-5,TRBV3-1/TRBV3-2,CASSQGQGGQAVHSNQPQHF,TGTGCCAGCAGCCAAGGTCAGGGGGGACAGGCGGTCCATAGCAATCAGCCCCAGCATTTT
TRBD1,NA,TRBJ1-2,TRBV5-5,CASSLGQLNYGYTF,TGTGCCAGCAGCCTGGGACAGCTAAACTATGGCTACACCTTC
NA,few,TRBJ2-2,TRBV4-3,CASSQEAGNTGELFF,TGCGCCAGCAGCCAAGAAGCAGGGAACACCGGGGAGCTGTTTTTT
NA,NA,TRBJ1-4,TRBV19,CASSRGRRASNEKLFF,TGTGCCAGTAGCAGGGGACGGCGAGCCTCTAATGAAAAACTGTTTTTT
NA,NA,TRBJ2-6,TRBV19,CASSILPDREDGLSGANVLTF,TGTGCCAGTAGTATACTCCCAGACAGGGAGGATGGCTTATCTGGGGCCAACGTCCTGACTTTC
TRBD2,NA,TRBJ2-3,TRBV2,CASSKTSGADTQYF,TGTGCCAGCAGCAAGACTAGCGGGGCAGATACGCAGTATTTT
NA,NA,TRBJ1-2,TRBV19,CASSPGGSRGYTF,TGTGCCAGTAGCCCTGGAGGATCGAGAGGCTACACCTTC
TRBD1,NA,TRBJ1-1,TRBV10-3,CAIRQGVRDTEAFF,TGTGCCATCAGACAGGGGGTGAGAGACACTGAAGCTTTCTTT
NA,NA,TRBJ2-3,TRBV7-9,CASSPYISTDTQYF,TGTGCCAGCAGCCCATACATCAGCACAGATACGCAGTATTTT
NA,NA,TRBJ2-7,TRBV5-6,CASSLGLRENEQYF,TGTGCCAGCAGCTTGGGACTCAGGGAAAACGAGCAGTACTTC
TRBD2,NA,TRBJ2-5,TRBV6-4,CAGGLFGRKTQYF,TGTGCCGGAGGGCTCTTCGGGAGGAAGACCCAGTACTTC
NA,few,TRBJ1-2,TRBV30,CAWTDWNYGYTF,TGTGCCTGGACGGACTGGAACTATGGCTACACCTTC
TRBD2,NA,TRBJ2-2,TRBV5-5,CASSLAELAGGELFF,TGTGCCAGCAGCTTGGCCGAACTAGCGGGCGGGGAGCTGTTTTTT
TRBD1,NA,TRBJ2-7,TRBV2,CASSSPGQGTYEQYF,TGTGCCAGCAGTAGCCCGGGACAGGGGACCTACGAGCAGTACTTC
NA,NA,TRBJ2-2,TRBV3-1/TRBV3-2,CASSQRGRSNTGELFF,TGTGCCAGCAGCCAACGAGGAAGGAGTAACACCGGGGAGCTGTTTTTT
NA,NA,TRBJ2-2,TRBV19,CASSNTGKIAGTGELFF,TGTGCCAGTAGTAATACAGGGAAGATAGCGGGCACCGGGGAGCTGTTTTTT
NA,NA,TRBJ2-5,TRBV3-1/TRBV3-2,CASSQQTEPPSAQYF,TGTGCCAGCAGCCAACAGACGGAGCCTCCATCGGCCCAGTACTTC